This TCR beta chain was identified during a study of graft-versus-host responses after intestinal transplantation. Looking at the study overall: Isolated intestinal, liver-intestinal, or multivisceral transplants were what recipients had. Recipients across the board were started on anti-thymocyte globulin induction, then kept on tacrolimus and steroids for about 3 years.

Clones were sequenced by immunoSEQ multiplex PCR, and TCRdb holds only the in-frame ones, with some missing. Of approximately 38,000 clones in the sample, less than 90% were seen once. The length of the CDR3 is 13 residues. CDR1 and CDR2 (germline): MNHNS, SASEGT. The germline V and J ends were trimmed by 2 bases and 8 bases, with 10 bases remaining between them. In its sample, this clone was seen once. The V call is TRBV6-1, the J call TRBJ2-4, with a weak D call TRBD1 (6 bases). Sample: PBMCs, taken 1070 days after transplant. The sequence was collected from a human patient who received an intestinal transplant, so some T cells may come from the graft donor. CDR3 bases: TGTGCCAGCAGTGAAAGGGACATTGACATTCAGTACTTC. This sequence encodes CASSERDIDIQYF.